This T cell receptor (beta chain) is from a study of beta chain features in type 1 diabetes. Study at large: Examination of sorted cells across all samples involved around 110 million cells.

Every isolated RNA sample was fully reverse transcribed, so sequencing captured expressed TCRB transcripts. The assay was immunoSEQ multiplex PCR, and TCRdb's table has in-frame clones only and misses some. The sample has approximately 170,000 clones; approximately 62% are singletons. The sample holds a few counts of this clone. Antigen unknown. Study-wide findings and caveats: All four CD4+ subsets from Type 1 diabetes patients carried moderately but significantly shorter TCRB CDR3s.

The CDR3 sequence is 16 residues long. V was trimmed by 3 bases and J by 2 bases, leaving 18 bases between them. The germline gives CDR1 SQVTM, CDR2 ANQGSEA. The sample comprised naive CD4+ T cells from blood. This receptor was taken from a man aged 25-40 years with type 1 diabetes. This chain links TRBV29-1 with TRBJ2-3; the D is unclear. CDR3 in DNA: TGCAGCGTTGATTACCGCGCCCTGAAAGCCACAGATACGCAGTATTTT. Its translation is CSVDYRALKATDTQYF.